A single sample is the source of the 10 T cell receptor beta chains below, sequenced in a study of graft-versus-host responses after intestinal transplantation. The table came from immunoSEQ multiplex PCR; TCRdb's copy has only in-frame clones and leaves some out. The sample lists roughly 69,000 clones, around 90% occurring once. The starting material was bone marrow, obtained 700 to 850 days after intestinal transplantation. The source is a human patient who received an intestinal transplant, so some T cells may come from the graft donor.

The J gene is TRBJ2-1, the V gene TRBV28; TRBD2 matches 11 bases. Unmatched junction bases numbered 10, after V lost 6 bases and J lost 6 bases. CDR1 is MDHEN and CDR2 is SYDVKM in the germline V gene. The CDR3 has 16 residues. CDR3 sequence: CASRTPLAGGPNEQFF. The DNA for the CDR3 is TGTGCCAGCAGGACCCCCTTAGCGGGAGGGCCCAATGAGCAGTTCTTC.

This chain connects TRBV9 to TRBJ2-3; weak D call: TRBD2 (6 bases). Germline V CDR1 and CDR2: SGDLS, YYNGEE. V lost 3 bases to trimming and J lost 5 bases, with 13 bases between them. This CDR3 has 14 residues. DNA of the CDR3: TGTGCCAGCAGCGCGGGAGTCGCGGGAGATACGCAGTATTTT. Its protein is CASSAGVAGDTQYF.

Here the CDR3 DNA reads TGTGCCAGCAGAACAGGACAGGGGAACTATGGCTACACCTTC. Translated: CASRTGQGNYGYTF. The chain recombines TRBV6-5 with TRBJ1-2; 9 bases are a match to TRBD1. J gave up 2 bases and V 6 bases, and 4 bases lay outside the gene matches. From germline, CDR1 is MNHEY and CDR2 SVGAGI. This CDR3 spans 14 amino acids.

The chain recombines TRBV7-9 with TRBJ2-3; D is unresolved. V was shortened by 3 bases and J by 5 bases, with 15 bases between the two germline ends. From germline, CDR1 is SEHNR and CDR2 FQNEAQ (reference sequence). This CDR3 is 15 amino acids long. CDR3 nucleotide sequence: TGTGCCAGCAGCTTTGGGCTAGATCTGGGAGATACGCAGTATTTT. This translates into CASSFGLDLGDTQYF.

The rearrangement links TRBV9 to TRBJ1-5, with D hard to call. CDR1 SGDLS and CDR2 YYNGEE come from the germline V gene. The CDR3 is made up of 14 amino acids. The V end was cut by 0 bases, the J end by 4 bases, with 8 bases between. The CDR3 DNA sequence: TGTGCCAGCAGCGTAGCCCCGCAGAATCAGCCCCAGCATTTT. Translating it yields CASSVAPQNQPQHF.

This rearrangement joins TRBV7-2 to TRBJ2-1; 7 bases match TRBD2. Germline lookup yields CDR1 SGHTA and CDR2 FQGNSA. After removal of 6 bases from V and 3 bases from J, the junction contained 5 bases not matched to a gene. The CDR3 runs to 14 residues. CDR3 loop: CASSLLADYNEQFF. CDR3 DNA: TGTGCCAGCAGTCTGCTAGCGGACTACAATGAGCAGTTCTTC. The variable domain in full, with the rest retrieved from reference TRBV7-2 and TRBJ2-1, is GAGVSQSPSNKVTEKGKDVELRCDPISGHTALYWYRQSLGQGLEFLIYFQGNSAPDKSGLPSDRFSAERTGGSVSTLTIQRTQQEDSAVYLCASSLLADYNEQFFGPGTRLTVL.

CDR3 protein: CAISDRDTTYEQYF. The DNA of the CDR3 is TGTGCCATCAGTGACCGTGACACCACCTACGAGCAGTACTTC. The genes are TRBV10-3 and TRBJ2-7; D gene uncertain. The germline V gene encodes CDR1 ENHRY and CDR2 SYGVKD. The CDR3 has 14 residues. Trimming cost V 3 bases and J 2 bases, with 11 bases left between them.

This sequence joins TRBV27 and TRBJ2-1; D gene ambiguous. There are 16 residues in the CDR3. Germline V gene data show CDR1 as MNHEY and CDR2 as SMNVEV (reference sequence). Trimming took 4 bases from V and 0 from J, leaving 13 bases between them. The CDR3 loop reads CASSSELGSSYNEQFF. The CDR3 DNA reads TGTGCCAGCAGTTCCGAGTTAGGTTCCTCCTACAATGAGCAGTTCTTC.

This chain links TRBV11-2 with TRBJ2-1; a weak D match, TRBD2 (5 bases). CDR3 size: 14 residues. Per germline, CDR1 SGHAT and CDR2 FQNNGV. V was trimmed by 6 bases and J by 2 bases, leaving 11 bases between them. The CDR3: CASSPGYTYNEQFF. The CDR3 bases are TGTGCCAGCAGTCCGGGGTATACCTACAATGAGCAGTTCTTC.

CDR3 residues: CASSLEVTYEQYF. The CDR3 DNA reads TGTGCCAGCAGCTTAGAAGTCACCTACGAGCAGTACTTC. The chain links TRBV11-2 to TRBJ2-7; D is uncertain. The CDR3 is 13 amino acids. Looked up from germline, CDR1 is SGHAT and CDR2 is FQNNGV. V lost 0 bases, J lost 2 bases, and 5 bases lay in between.